These 22 T cell receptor beta chains originate from one sample sequenced in a study of post-analysis software for immune sequencing data. Findings of the study overall: When patients were compared with controls, 5 or 6 TRBV segments were more frequent, TRBV5-6, TRBV5-1 and TRBV20-1 among them.

cDNA libraries for TCR beta contained unique molecular identifiers. Via MiXCR, TCRdb re-called the PCR reads, giving one row per CDR3 protein. Of some 800,000 distinct CDR3 sequences listed, 46% are singletons. Their target antigens are unknown. Sequencing was performed on blood. All receptors derive from a girl between 5 and 17 years old with multiple sclerosis.

This clonotype appeared a few times. This sequence joins TRBV7-2 and TRBJ2-7; 7 bases map to TRBD2. J gave up 4 bases and V 1 base, and 7 bases lay outside the gene matches. Germline CDR1 reads SGHTA; CDR2 reads FQGNSA. The CDR3 extends over 15 amino acids. CDR3 residues: CASSLDAGEIYEQYF. The CDR3 nucleotides are TGTGCCAGCAGCTTAGATGCGGGAGAGATTTACGAGCAGTACTTC.

This clonotype was seen only a few times. The chain joins TRBV6-5 to TRBJ2-5; D unclear. Germline CDR1 MNHEY, CDR2 SVGAGI. Trimming left V 5 bases short and J 5 bases short, with 15 bases between. This CDR3 comprises 14 residues. As DNA, the CDR3 is TGTGCCAGCAGTCCACGAGTACTCGGGGAGACCCAGTACTTC. It is translated as CASSPRVLGETQYF.

This clonotype was seen many times. The chain employs TRBV12-3 or TRBV12-4 and TRBJ2-3, with 7 nucleotides matching TRBD2. After removal of 6 bases from V and 3 bases from J, the junction contained 6 bases not matched to a gene. The CDR3 consists of 14 residues. The CDR3 loop reads CASSFGGGTDTQYF. The CDR3 DNA reads TGTGCCAGCAGCTTTGGCGGGGGAACAGATACGCAGTATTTT.

The rearrangement joins TRBV27 to TRBJ2-3, with D perhaps TRBD1 (6 bases). This CDR3 comprises 15 residues. The germline CDR1 and CDR2 sequences are MNHEY and SMNVEV (reference sequence). The V end was cut by 4 bases, the J end by 2 bases, with 13 bases between. CDR3 bases: TGTGCCAGCAGTTCGATACAGGGACCCACAGATACGCAGTATTTT. Amino acids: CASSSIQGPTDTQYF.

The chain couples TRBV10-3 to TRBJ2-3; D may be TRBD2 (6 bases). Trimming stripped 0 bases from V and 0 bases from J, with 13 bases between. CDR1 and CDR2 from the germline V gene are ENHRY and SYGVKD. The CDR3 runs 17 residues. CDR3 DNA: TGTGCCATCAGTGAGTCACTTGCGGGACCCAGCACAGATACGCAGTATTTT. Protein product: CAISESLAGPSTDTQYF.

This sequence joins TRBV5-6 and TRBJ2-1, with TRBD2 matching 8 bases. The ends lost 5 bases at V and 7 bases at J; junction bases unmatched: 14. The CDR3 spans 16 residues. Per the germline V gene, CDR1 is SGHDT and CDR2 is YYEEEE. The CDR3: CASSNGLAPRRNEQFF. The DNA of the CDR3 is TGTGCCAGCAGTAATGGACTAGCCCCACGTAGGAATGAGCAGTTCTTC.

The chain is built from TRBV12-3 or TRBV12-4 and TRBJ2-1, with D tentatively TRBD2 (5 bases). CDR3 length: 13 amino acids. The ends were cut back, 6 bases at V and 9 bases at J, with 15 bases in the middle. CDR3 DNA sequence: TGTGCCAGCAGGATCCCGGGGTCGGCTGAGCAGTTCTTC. The encoded protein is CASRIPGSAEQFF.

The rearrangement uses TRBV3-1 and TRBJ2-5; a weak D match, TRBD2 (5 bases). The end of the DNA is better explained by TRBJ2-7, so the J call may be wrong. Germline V CDR1 and CDR2: LGHDT, YNNKEL (reference sequence). CDR3 length: 14 amino acids. The CDR3 bases are TGTGCCAGCAGTCGGGATCCGACACAACCCGAGCAGTACTTC. Amino acid sequence: CASSRDPTQPEQYF.

The rearrangement links TRBV29-1 to TRBJ1-1; D is undetermined. CDR3 length: 12 residues. The germline V gene has CDR1 SQVTM and CDR2 ANQGSEA. Trimming left V 7 bases short and J 7 bases short, with 16 bases between. This CDR3 is CSAHIGSNEAFF. The CDR3 coding sequence is TGCAGCGCTCATATCGGGTCCAATGAAGCTTTCTTT.

This chain joins TRBV28 and TRBJ1-5, with 7 bases matching TRBD1. Germline values: CDR1 MDHEN, CDR2 SYDVKM. V lost 6 bases to trimming and J lost 4 bases; unmatched junction nucleotides: 3. The CDR3 runs 13 residues. The CDR3 DNA reads TGTGCCAGCAGAGAACAGGGGAATCAGCCCCAGCATTTT. Its protein is CASREQGNQPQHF.

The V gene is TRBV5-1, the J gene TRBJ2-3, with 7 bases lining up with TRBD2. The junction had 13 bases not matched to a gene; V was cut back by 2 bases and J by 1 base. This CDR3 has 18 residues. Germline CDR1 is SGHRS and CDR2 is YFSETQ. The chain's CDR3 is CASSLGLAALRGTDTQYF. DNA of the CDR3: TGCGCCAGCAGCTTAGGGCTAGCGGCTCTTCGGGGCACAGATACGCAGTATTTT.

The table lists this clonotype with a count of one. The chain is built from TRBV7-2 and TRBJ2-7; possible D gene TRBD2, 6 bases. In germline, CDR1 is SGHTA, CDR2 FQGNSA. Between the trimmed V and J ends, which lost 1 base and 7 bases, there was a span of 17 bases. The CDR3 runs 15 residues. The CDR3 sequence: CASSLDPGALQEQYF. The DNA of the CDR3 is TGTGCCAGCAGCTTAGACCCGGGAGCCCTGCAAGAGCAGTACTTC. The full variable domain, rest sourced from reference TRBV7-2 and TRBJ2-7, is GAGVSQSPSNKVTEKGKDVELRCDPISGHTALYWYRQSLGQGLEFLIYFQGNSAPDKSGLPSDRFSAERTGGSVSTLTIQRTQQEDSAVYLCASSLDPGALQEQYFGPGTRLTVT.

The J gene is TRBJ2-7, the V gene TRBV5-6, with a possible D match to TRBD2 (6 bases). V dropped 4 bases and J dropped 5 bases, with 16 bases sitting between them. The CDR3 runs 14 residues. Germline V gene data show CDR1 as SGHDT and CDR2 as YYEEEE. CDR3 loop: CASSLTPGVNEQYF. CDR3 sequence (DNA): TGTGCCAGCAGCCTCACCCCGGGGGTCAACGAGCAGTACTTC.

This clonotype showed up just a few times. The J gene is TRBJ1-2, the V gene TRBV24-1; possible D gene TRBD1, 6 bases. The V gene lost 4 bases and the J gene lost 7 bases, with 9 bases spanning the gap. The CDR3 is made up of 12 amino acids. CDR1 and CDR2 from the germline V gene are KGHDR and SFDVKD. CDR3 coding DNA: TGTGCCACCAGTGACGGGGGCATTGGCTACACCTTC. This sequence encodes CATSDGGIGYTF.

This clonotype was seen only a few times. J is TRBJ1-2 and V is TRBV12-3 or TRBV12-4, with D maybe TRBD1 (6 bases). The CDR3 is 17 amino acids. V shed 3 bases and J shed 0 bases, with 17 bases lying between them. CDR3 region: CASSLDSRAGANYGYTF. The CDR3 nucleotides read TGTGCCAGCAGTTTGGACAGCCGAGCTGGTGCTAACTATGGCTACACCTTC.

The genes are TRBV4-3 and TRBJ2-3; TRBD2 matches 8 bases. Germline CDR1 is LGHNA and CDR2 is YSLEER. With V trimmed by 1 base and J by 7 bases, 10 bases remained unmatched. CDR3 length: 16 residues. This CDR3 reads CASSQAQGRLAHTQYF. The CDR3 bases are TGCGCCAGCAGCCAAGCCCAAGGTCGACTAGCGCATACGCAGTATTTT.

There are a few counts of this clonotype. This chain links TRBV6-5 with TRBJ2-3, with 10 nucleotides matching TRBD2. CDR1 MNHEY and CDR2 SVGAGI come from the germline V gene. This CDR3 comprises 17 residues. Germline trimming cut 0 bases from V and 6 bases from J; bases unmatched to any gene: 9. The CDR3 region is CASSYSWASGRSDTQYF. CDR3 DNA: TGTGCCAGCAGTTACTCGTGGGCTAGCGGGAGATCCGATACGCAGTATTTT.

The CDR3 coding sequence is TGTGCCAGCTCCCCGGGGCAGGGGGTTTCCGCAAACATTCAGTACTTC. This sequence encodes CASSPGQGVSANIQYF. This chain connects TRBV18 to TRBJ2-4, with 7 bases that match TRBD1. Germline loops: CDR1 KGHSH, CDR2 LQKENI. With V trimmed by 6 bases and J by 6 bases, 14 bases remained unmatched. This CDR3 is built from 16 residues.

The chain combines TRBV20-1 with TRBJ1-2, with TRBD1 as a possible D gene (5 bases). From germline, CDR1 is DFQATT and CDR2 SNEGSKA (reference sequence). The V gene lost 6 bases and the J gene lost 0 bases, with 14 bases spanning the gap. The CDR3 totals 14 residues. CDR3 nucleotides: TGCAGTGCAAGTGACAGAACCGCTAACTATGGCTACACCTTC. Its protein is CSASDRTANYGYTF.

This clonotype was detected many times. The chain has TRBV10-3 and TRBJ2-7; a weak D match, TRBD2 (6 bases). This CDR3 has 13 amino acids. Trimming left V 4 bases short and J 2 bases short, with 9 bases between. Germline V lookup: CDR1 ENHRY, CDR2 SYGVKD. The CDR3 loop reads CAISGSGAYEQYF. DNA for the CDR3: TGTGCCATCAGTGGCTCGGGGGCCTACGAGCAGTACTTC.

The chain has TRBV5-5 and TRBJ2-7; D unclear. Germline-derived CDR1 and CDR2 are SGHKS and YYEKEE (reference sequence). V gave up 1 base and J gave up 6 bases, with 8 bases separating them. This CDR3 has 12 residues. The chain's CDR3 is CASSLLAPEQYF. In DNA form, the CDR3 reads TGTGCCAGCAGCTTGCTGGCCCCCGAGCAGTACTTC.

This clonotype was detected a few times. The chain is built from TRBV20-1 and TRBJ2-5; 9 nucleotides line up with TRBD2. The V and J ends lost 4 bases and 5 bases, in that order; junction bases with no gene match: 11. This CDR3 is built from 15 residues. CDR1 and CDR2 (germline): DFQATT, SNEGSKA (reference sequence). In DNA form, the CDR3 reads TGCAGTGCTACCCGGATAGCGGGAGTTCTGGAGACCCAGTACTTC. It is translated as CSATRIAGVLETQYF.